The clone carrying this T cell receptor beta chain was recorded many times. This sample stems from a study of low-dose radiotherapy and immunotherapy resistance in tumors. About the research overall: With fractions of 0.5 Gy given every 2 weeks, Cohort 1 accumulated a total of 6.5 Gy. Participants were given intravenous cyclophosphamide 200 mg/m2 every two weeks, one day before radiation and immunotherapy.

Priming of first-strand cDNA relied on TRAV- and TRBV-specific primers (covering alpha and beta chains). Amplification of TCRs used a constant-region primer and V-primer adapter for roughly 21 PCR cycles. TCRdb ran MiXCR on the reads and lists one entry per CDR3 protein. The data show 75,000 to 95,000 distinct CDR3 sequences, with 18% seen just once and under 7.5% held by the top ten. Germline V gene sequence: CDR1 SQVTM, CDR2 ANQGSEA. The V and J ends lost 7 bases and 6 bases, in that order; junction bases with no gene match: 9. The CDR3 extends over 14 amino acids. Time point indicated: before trial treatment. Qualifying patients carried advanced solid tumors devoid of tumor-infiltrating lymphocytes.

V is TRBV29-1 and J is TRBJ2-5; 12 nucleotides match TRBD2. The clonotype originates from a male donor with prostate cancer. The specimen comprised PBMCs, sampled before treatment. CDR3 residues: CSASLLAGGKTQYF. CDR3 in DNA: TGCAGCGCTTCTCTCCTAGCGGGAGGGAAGACCCAGTACTTC.